The 27 T cell receptor beta chains given below trace back to one sample, sequenced in a study of T-cell memory formation after mild COVID-19. One entry per CDR3 protein, called by TCRdb with MiXCR from the 5' RACE reads. The data contain 470,000 or so distinct CDR3 sequences, roughly 25% of them seen just once; the ten biggest clones take up around 13%. The sequencing sample was made of PBMCs or a T cell subset sorted from them (not recorded which). These receptors originate from an adult woman who had mild COVID-19 (a few samples of this study predate the infection). Cell type and time point are not known.

This chain uses TRBV7-6 with TRBJ2-7; D is perhaps TRBD2 (5 bases). The CDR3 contains 15 residues. The germline CDR1 and CDR2 sequences are SGHVS and FNYEAQ. The ends were cut back, 2 bases at V and 3 bases at J, with 14 bases in the middle. CDR3 sequence: CASSLTTGVSYEQYF. Here the CDR3 DNA reads TGTGCCAGCAGCTTAACCACCGGGGTAAGCTACGAGCAGTACTTC.

In its sample, this clonotype was seen a few times. V and J are TRBV6-1 and TRBJ1-2, with D uncertain. CDR1 is MNHNS, CDR2 SASEGT, per germline. The length of the CDR3 is 11 residues. This chain's CDR3 is CAARDLYGYTF. The CDR3 nucleotides are TGTGCTGCAAGGGATCTCTATGGCTACACCTTC.

This clonotype was seen only a few times. This chain links TRBV3-1 with TRBJ1-2; D is perhaps TRBD1 (6 bases). This CDR3 spans 14 amino acids. V lost 5 bases and J lost 4, with 14 bases in between. The germline CDR1 and CDR2 sequences are LGHDT and YNNKEL (reference sequence). The CDR3 DNA reads as TGTGCCAGCAGCTCGAACAGGGATTCCTATGGCTACACCTTC. Protein sequence: CASSSNRDSYGYTF.

This clonotype turned up a few times. The genes are TRBV29-1 and TRBJ1-2; D is perhaps TRBD1 (6 bases). There are 13 residues in the CDR3. Germline CDR1 SQVTM, CDR2 ANQGSEA. The V end was cut by 0 bases, the J end by 4 bases, with 9 bases between. The CDR3 nucleotides are TGCAGCGTTGAAGATCGGGGGCCCTATGGCTACACCTTC. This gives the protein CSVEDRGPYGYTF.

A few counts support this clonotype. The chain combines TRBV6-2 or TRBV6-3 with TRBJ2-7; the match to TRBD2 covers 13 bases. Germline assignment: CDR1 MNHEY and CDR2 SVGEGT. Losses at the gene ends were 6 bases for V and 1 base for J; bases not matched to a gene: 9. The CDR3 has 17 residues. CDR3 amino acids: CASSRPRTSGRSYEQYF. The CDR3 DNA reads as TGTGCCAGCAGCCGACCCCGGACTAGCGGGAGATCCTACGAGCAGTACTTC.

The chain is built from TRBV14 and TRBJ1-1; D remains ambiguous. Deletions cut 1 base from V and 5 bases from J, with 8 bases between. Per germline, CDR1 SGHDN and CDR2 FVKESK. The CDR3 is made up of 13 amino acids. This chain's CDR3 is CASSQVGRTEAFF. The CDR3 DNA is TGTGCCAGCAGCCAAGTTGGCCGAACTGAAGCTTTCTTT.

A few counts support this clonotype. This chain links TRBV11-2 with TRBJ2-3, with D hard to call. Germline-derived CDR1 and CDR2 are SGHAT and FQNNGV. V shed 1 base and J shed 6 bases, with 8 bases lying between them. The CDR3 extends over 13 amino acids. CDR3 loop: CASSLVYMDTQYF. CDR3 sequence (DNA): TGTGCCAGCAGCTTAGTTTATATGGATACGCAGTATTTT.

The chain recombines TRBV5-6 with TRBJ1-2, with D unclear. V lost 5 bases to trimming and J lost 2 bases, with 7 bases between them. The germline V gene has CDR1 SGHDT and CDR2 YYEEEE. The CDR3 has 12 amino acids. The CDR3 reads CASRVSNYGYTF. The DNA of the CDR3 is TGTGCCAGCAGGGTAAGCAACTATGGCTACACCTTC.

There are a few counts of this clonotype. The gene calls are TRBV7-2 and TRBJ2-1, with 7 bases identical to TRBD2. Looked up from germline, CDR1 is SGHTA and CDR2 is FQGNSA. The CDR3 is 16 residues long. The ends lost 2 bases at V and 9 bases at J; junction bases unmatched: 13. CDR3 nucleotide sequence: TGTGCCAGCAGCTTATGGGTTGGGGGAGGGGCGCGTGAGCAGTTCTTC. As protein: CASSLWVGGGAREQFF.

This clonotype showed up just a few times. The V gene is TRBV12-5, the J gene TRBJ2-5; a weak D match, TRBD2 (6 bases). Trimming shortened V by 8 bases and J by 2 bases, and 12 bases separated the two germline ends. From germline, CDR1 is LGHNT and CDR2 FRNRAP. This CDR3 comprises 13 residues. The CDR3 loop is CASRGGEQETQYF. CDR3 DNA sequence: TGTGCTAGTCGGGGAGGAGAGCAAGAGACCCAGTACTTC.

J is TRBJ2-1 and V is TRBV7-2, with a tentative D call TRBD2 (6 bases). Deletions cut 1 base from V and 4 bases from J, with 14 bases between. Per the germline V gene, CDR1 is SGHTA and CDR2 is FQGNSA. CDR3 length equals 16 residues. CDR3 protein: CASSLVLRGRYNEQFF. The CDR3 region has the DNA TGTGCCAGCAGCTTAGTGTTGCGGGGACGGTACAATGAGCAGTTCTTC.

This clonotype was counted a few times. The chain uses TRBV7-3 and TRBJ2-3; a possible D gene is TRBD2 (5 bases). This CDR3 is built from 14 residues. The V end lost 3 bases, the J end lost 4 bases, and 11 bases lay between the germline ends. CDR1 is SGHTA and CDR2 is FQGTGA in the germline V gene. The CDR3: CASSFILGADTQYF. For the CDR3, the DNA is TGTGCCAGCAGCTTTATACTAGGCGCAGATACGCAGTATTTT. Filled out from reference TRBV7-3 and TRBJ2-3, the complete variable domain reads GAGVSQTPSNKVTEKGKYVELRCDPISGHTALYWYRQSLGQGPEFLIYFQGTGAADDSGLPNDRFFAVRPEGSVSTLKIQRTERGDSAVYLCASSFILGADTQYFGPGTRLTVL.

This clonotype turned up a few times. The chain couples TRBV3-1 to TRBJ2-7, with 8 positions matching TRBD1. The CDR3 spans 15 residues. V gave up 5 bases and J gave up 4 bases; unmatched junction bases: 10. The germline V gene has CDR1 LGHDT and CDR2 YNNKEL (reference sequence). The DNA for the CDR3 is TGTGCCAGCAGCGGGGACAGGAAGGCGTCGTACGAGCAGTACTTC. It encodes CASSGDRKASYEQYF.

This clonotype has more than one count but fewer than ten. The V gene is TRBV20-1, the J gene TRBJ2-7, with a weak D call TRBD2 (6 bases). The CDR3 consists of 14 residues. V lost 3 bases and J 4 bases, leaving 16 bases between the germline ends. CDR1 is DFQATT, CDR2 SNEGSKA, per germline (reference sequence). CDR3 bases: TGCAGTGCTAGTGCCCCACGGGGGAGGTACGAGCAGTACTTC. Protein sequence: CSASAPRGRYEQYF.

This clonotype turned up a few times. The V and J genes are TRBV6-2 or TRBV6-3 and TRBJ2-3; D possibly uses TRBD1 or TRBD2 (5 bases each). Trimming pared 8 bases from V and 1 base from J, leaving 13 bases between. This CDR3 has 14 amino acids. Germline values: CDR1 MNHEY, CDR2 SVGEGT. The CDR3 sequence is CASLSRDRTDTQYF. Here the CDR3 DNA reads TGTGCCAGCCTTTCGAGGGACCGCACAGATACGCAGTATTTT.

The chain recombines TRBV9 with TRBJ1-1; D perhaps matches TRBD1 (5 bases). V lost 1 base and J 5 bases, leaving 15 bases between the germline ends. This CDR3 comprises 15 residues. The V gene's germline CDR1 is SGDLS and CDR2 YYNGEE. The CDR3 here is CASSVIKGGGTEAFF. The CDR3 DNA reads TGTGCCAGCAGCGTAATTAAGGGCGGGGGGACTGAAGCTTTCTTT.

This sequence joins TRBV10-3 and TRBJ2-7; the match to TRBD1 covers 7 bases. V trimming: 9 bases; J trimming: 1 base; junction bases outside the gene matches: 9. This CDR3 is built from 14 residues. The germline gives CDR1 ENHRY, CDR2 SYGVKD. CDR3 nucleotide sequence: TGTGCCATGCGGCGTACAGGGGAATCCTACGAGCAGTACTTC. Its protein is CAMRRTGESYEQYF.

This clonotype was observed many times. This sequence joins TRBV12-3 or TRBV12-4 and TRBJ2-5; no reliable D call. The V end lost 4 bases, the J end lost 1 base, and 7 bases lay between the germline ends. This CDR3 region has 13 residues. The chain's CDR3 is CASSSRGQETQYF. The CDR3 bases are TGTGCCAGCAGTTCGAGAGGCCAAGAGACCCAGTACTTC.

The chain joins TRBV20-1 to TRBJ2-4; D may be TRBD1 or TRBD2 (6 bases each). This CDR3 contains 13 residues. Germline V gene lookup returns CDR1 DFQATT and CDR2 SNEGSKA (reference sequence). With 6 bases removed from V and 0 bases from J, the gap between germline ends came to 9 bases. CDR3 in amino acids: CSAPGAAKNIQYF. For the CDR3, the DNA is TGCAGTGCCCCGGGGGCAGCCAAAAACATTCAGTACTTC.

This clonotype has just a few counts. The rearrangement links TRBV20-1 to TRBJ2-7; no clear D gene. CDR3 length: 13 residues. Germline CDR1 reads DFQATT; CDR2 reads SNEGSKA (reference sequence). Trimming removed 2 bases at V and 3 bases at J, with 11 bases between. The CDR3 sequence is CSARRYPGYEQYF. The DNA of the CDR3 is TGCAGTGCTAGACGTTATCCTGGCTACGAGCAGTACTTC.

The rearrangement uses TRBV5-4 and TRBJ2-2, with 10 bases matching TRBD1. The J segment lost 0 bases and the V segment lost 2 bases, leaving 4 bases of the junction unmatched. The CDR3 has 17 amino acids. Per germline, CDR1 SGHNT and CDR2 YYREEE (reference sequence). The DNA of the CDR3 is TGTGCCAGCAGCTTACCGGGACAGGGGACGAACACCGGGGAGCTGTTTTTT. This translates into CASSLPGQGTNTGELFF.

This rearrangement joins TRBV4-2 to TRBJ2-5, with 8 bases that match TRBD2. V trimming: 8 bases; J trimming: 4 bases; junction bases outside the gene matches: 6. The CDR3 has 13 amino acids. The germline gives CDR1 LGHNA, CDR2 YNFKEQ. The CDR3 coding sequence is TGTGCCAGCTCGCCCCTAGCGGGAGAGACCCAGTACTTC. It specifies CASSPLAGETQYF.

The chain links TRBV6-6 to TRBJ1-5, with D hard to call. V was cut by 10 bases and J by 2 bases, with 12 bases left in between. The germline CDR1 and CDR2 sequences are MNHNY and SVGAGI (reference sequence). This CDR3 spans 13 amino acids. This CDR3 reads CATKGEGNQPQHF. Here the CDR3 DNA reads TGTGCCACCAAGGGTGAAGGCAATCAGCCCCAGCATTTT.

This clonotype was picked up a small number of times. The chain has TRBV2 and TRBJ2-2; TRBD1 is a possible D gene (5 bases). Trimming stripped 8 bases from V and 2 bases from J, with 15 bases between. CDR1 SNHLY and CDR2 FYNNEI come from the germline V gene. There are 15 residues in the CDR3. The CDR3 sequence is CASASSGPNTGELFF. The CDR3 DNA reads as TGTGCCAGCGCCTCCTCAGGGCCAAACACCGGGGAGCTGTTTTTT.

This clonotype has only a few counts. The V and J genes are TRBV25-1 and TRBJ2-7, with D perhaps TRBD1 (6 bases). Trimming removed 3 bases from V and 2 bases from J, with 11 bases in between. The V gene's germline CDR1 is MGHDK and CDR2 SYGVNS. This CDR3 comprises 14 residues. CDR3 region: CASSDNRDPYEQYF. The CDR3 nucleotides read TGTGCCAGCAGTGATAACAGGGACCCCTACGAGCAGTACTTC.

This clonotype was picked up a small number of times. The rearrangement uses TRBV5-1 and TRBJ2-5; D is undetermined. This CDR3 is 13 amino acids long. Between the trimmed V and J ends, which lost 4 bases and 1 base, there was a span of 8 bases. Germline V gives CDR1 SGHRS, CDR2 YFSETQ. The CDR3 nucleotides are TGCGCCAGCAGCCCCTACCTCCAAGAGACCCAGTACTTC. Translated: CASSPYLQETQYF.

This clonotype came up many times. This sequence joins TRBV3-1 and TRBJ2-7; tentative D call: TRBD2 (6 bases). The CDR3 is 15 amino acids. V was pared by 1 base and J by 0 bases, with 10 bases between. Germline V gene data show CDR1 as LGHDT and CDR2 as YNNKEL (reference sequence). CDR3 loop: CASSQAAGSSYEQYF. The CDR3 coding sequence is TGTGCCAGCAGCCAAGCGGCGGGGAGCTCCTACGAGCAGTACTTC.